This TCR beta chain was recorded in a study of cytomegalovirus exposure and HLA in healthy donors. Amplification used 60 Vbeta primers and 13 Jbeta primers. Only in-frame clones appear in the TCRdb table, and some are missing; sequencing was by immunoSEQ multiplex PCR. The sample lists about 150,000 clones; around 80% were seen once. J lost 0 bases, V lost 2 bases, and 5 bases had no gene match. The CDR3 contains 18 residues. Looked up from germline, CDR1 is MGHRA and CDR2 is YSYEKL. A few counts support this clone. The antigen is not known. Other nucleotide sequences from this sample produce the same CDR3. Study-wide results and caveats: Analyzed later, association rates of TCRs varied across HLA loci, with DRB1 most and HLA-C fewest. In a later analysis, parvovirus B19, influenza, CMV and Epstein-Barr virus appeared linked to several top co-occurrence clusters. V- and J-gene trimming in TCR beta was tied to a missense DCLRE1C variant by an analysis performed later.

This rearrangement joins TRBV4-1 to TRBJ2-1, with 12 bases fitting TRBD2. This TCR was sampled from a woman in her 50s in good health and CMV-seropositive. Sequencing input: PBMCs. The CDR3 nucleotides read TGCGCCAGCAGCCAACCTAGCGGGGGGGAAACCTCCTACAATGAGCAGTTCTTC. This translates into CASSQPSGGETSYNEQFF.